This T cell receptor (beta chain) is drawn from a study of human T cells and chemical hapten exposure. This clonotype was found a few times. The antigen is not known. Trimming pared 1 base from V and 4 bases from J, leaving 12 bases between. Germline CDR1 is SGHTA and CDR2 is FQGTGA. This CDR3 is 15 amino acids long. The study, taken as a whole, reports: Expanded TCRs created a significantly greater count of big CDR3 similarity clusters than controls did. Patch test score showed a positive correlation with PT1 expanded TCR counts.

Specified time point: patch test 1, 2 weeks after DPC sensitization. Documented treatment: therapeutic diphenylcyclopropenone sensitization with weekly scalp DPC. TCRdb recomputed calls from the RACE reads with MiXCR, one row per CDR3 protein. The sample contains 340,000 or so distinct CDR3 sequences, roughly 6.9% of which appear only once. The rearrangement joins TRBV7-3 to TRBJ2-3; D ambiguous. The TCR sequence derives from a woman under 30 with alopecia areata. Some clones in this sample may be carry-over from other donors' samples. Sequenced material: whole blood, taken in connection with sensitization to the hapten diphenylcyclopropenone (DPC). CDR3 DNA sequence: TGTGCCAGCAGCTTAAGTCTGGGATCTTCAGATACGCAGTATTTT. Translating gives CASSLSLGSSDTQYF.